Sequencing of this T cell receptor (beta chain) was carried out in a study of blood T cell repertoires in COVID-19. Germline lookup yields CDR1 SGDLS and CDR2 YYNGEE. CDR3 size: 14 residues. V dropped 0 bases and J dropped 2 bases, with 3 bases sitting between them. Assay: immunoSEQ multiplex PCR; the TCRdb copy retains only in-frame clones and omits some. Of around 100,000 clones in the sample, roughly nine tenths are singletons; the top ten hold 4% to 5.5%. The rearrangement uses TRBV9 and TRBJ1-6, with unresolved D. The sample comprised peripheral blood. This clonotype was obtained from a middle-aged man with acute or convalescent COVID-19. Written as DNA, the CDR3 is TGTGCCAGCAGCGTAGAGCCCTATAATTCACCCCTCCACTTT. This encodes CASSVEPYNSPLHF.